These 27 T cell receptor beta chains were all obtained from the same sample, sequenced in a study of OX40 agonist ivuxolimab in advanced cancers. The library was obtained by the immunoSEQ multiplex PCR assay. TCRdb re-hosts the immuneACCESS table, in-frame sequences only. Its copies lack some clones; in the studies checked, an unresolved V gene accounts for under half of them, and the cause for the rest is not known. The sample includes tens of thousands of clones, with around nine tenths observed a single time. Jointly, the top ten make up about 1.1% of the sample. The source was CD4+ or CD8+ T cells sorted from blood, collected in a trial of the OX40 agonist ivuxolimab. Source of these receptors: an adult with an advanced solid tumor such as melanoma, head and neck, liver or kidney cancer.

This clone has more than one count but fewer than ten. One end of the junction is discordant with germline, which a read error may explain. The chain couples TRBV11-2 to TRBJ2-1, with TRBD2 identical over 12 bases. CDR3 length: 12 amino acids. Looked up from germline, CDR1 is SGHAT and CDR2 is FQNNGV. DNA of the CDR3: TGTGCCAGCACTTCCTGGACTAGCGGGATTATCTTC. This sequence encodes CASTSWTSGIIF.

V gene TRBV6-5 combines with J gene TRBJ2-1; D ambiguous. V lost 2 bases and J 4 bases, leaving 6 bases between the germline ends. The CDR3 spans 13 residues. Germline V gene data show CDR1 as MNHEY and CDR2 as SVGAGI. The CDR3 nucleotides read TGTGCCAGCAGTTACAATAGGTACAATGAGCAGTTCTTC. This translates into CASSYNRYNEQFF.

This chain links TRBV11-3 with TRBJ2-7; D assignment may be TRBD1 or TRBD2 (6 bases each). This CDR3 spans 13 amino acids. The germline gives CDR1 SGHNT, CDR2 YENEEA. With 1 base removed from V and 4 bases from J, the gap between germline ends came to 8 bases. CDR3 residues: CASSLGRGYEQYF. Here the CDR3 DNA reads TGTGCCAGCAGCTTAGGGAGGGGGTACGAGCAGTACTTC.

The CDR3 nucleotides read TGTGCCATCAAGGGCGTCTCGGCTCTGACCGGGGAGCTGTTTTTT. It codes for CAIKGVSALTGELFF. The chain employs TRBV10-3 and TRBJ2-2; unclear D gene. This CDR3 has 15 amino acids. Germline V lookup: CDR1 ENHRY, CDR2 SYGVKD. Deletions cut 7 bases from V and 5 bases from J, with 17 bases between.

The chain couples TRBV6-6 to TRBJ1-5; D call uncertain. CDR3 length: 12 residues. CDR1 is MNHNY, CDR2 SVGAGI, per germline (reference sequence). V was clipped by 3 bases and J by 11 bases, with 11 bases between them. CDR3 nucleotide sequence: TGTGCCAGCAGTTATTCTATCCCGGCCCAGCATTTT. Translation gives CASSYSIPAQHF.

This sequence joins TRBV7-2 and TRBJ1-2, with D perhaps TRBD1 (6 bases). From germline, CDR1 is SGHTA and CDR2 FQGNSA. Trimming left V 6 bases short and J 7 bases short, with 18 bases between. The CDR3 consists of 14 residues. The CDR3 region has the DNA TGTGCCAGCAGTGGGTCCGTGGGGGGCGGTGGCTACACCTTC. Translation: CASSGSVGGGGYTF.

This chain uses TRBV7-9 with TRBJ2-7, with 8 bases lining up with TRBD1. The trim removed 5 bases at V and 3 bases at J, leaving 6 bases unmatched. CDR3 length equals 14 residues. Germline CDR1 SEHNR, CDR2 FQNEAQ (reference sequence). The CDR3 DNA reads as TGTGCCAGCAGCGCTTTACAGGGGGACTACGAGCAGTACTTC. Translated: CASSALQGDYEQYF.

This rearrangement joins TRBV2 to TRBJ2-5; D is uncertain. CDR3 length equals 10 residues. Germline values: CDR1 SNHLY, CDR2 FYNNEI. The ends were cut back, 6 bases at V and 5 bases at J, with 4 bases in the middle. CDR3 nucleotides: TGTGCCAGCAGCCGGGAGACCCAGTACTTC. It translates to CASSRETQYF.

The chain combines TRBV7-2 with TRBJ1-3; 7 nucleotides match TRBD1. J lost 2 bases, V lost 4 bases, and 8 bases had no gene match. Germline-derived CDR1 and CDR2 are SGHTA and FQGNSA. The length of the CDR3 is 16 residues. In nucleotides, the CDR3 is TGTGCCAGCAGCTGGGACAGACTACAAGCTGGAAACACCATATATTTT. Translating it yields CASSWDRLQAGNTIYF.

In this sample, this clone turned up once. The genes are TRBV2 and TRBJ2-5; D gene ambiguous. The CDR3 has 12 amino acids. V was cut by 4 bases and J by 7 bases, with 10 bases left in between. Germline V gene data show CDR1 as SNHLY and CDR2 as FYNNEI. CDR3 sequence (DNA): TGTGCCAGCAGTGCTACCAGAACGACCCAGTACTTC. Residues: CASSATRTTQYF.

The chain is built from TRBV28 and TRBJ2-1; D remains ambiguous. Germline V gene lookup returns CDR1 MDHEN and CDR2 SYDVKM. The V end was cut by 6 bases, the J end by 9 bases, with 12 bases between. The CDR3 runs to 12 residues. CDR3 residues: CASSPHRREQFF. CDR3 in DNA: TGTGCCAGCAGCCCCCATAGGCGTGAGCAGTTCTTC.

This chain uses TRBV9 with TRBJ2-7; 8 bases map to TRBD1. This CDR3 has 15 residues. Trimming at V came to 4 bases and at J to 4 bases, leaving 10 bases not matched to a gene. CDR1 is SGDLS, CDR2 YYNGEE, per germline. The CDR3 bases are TGTGCCAGCAGCCCAGGACAGGGCTTGTTGTACGAGCAGTACTTC. Translation: CASSPGQGLLYEQYF.

By share, this clone ranks as medium-sized. The V gene is TRBV2, the J gene TRBJ2-2, with unresolved D. Germline lookup yields CDR1 SNHLY and CDR2 FYNNEI. The CDR3 is 12 amino acids. Trimming removed 2 bases at V and 7 bases at J, with 5 bases between. The chain's CDR3 is CASSEMSGELFF. CDR3 DNA: TGTGCCAGCAGTGAAATGAGCGGGGAGCTGTTTTTT. The full variable domain, with the rest looked up from reference TRBV2 and TRBJ2-2, is EPEVTQTPSHQVTQMGQEVILRCVPISNHLYFYWYRQILGQKVEFLVSFYNNEISEKSEIFDDQFSVERPDGSNFTLKIRSTKLEDSAMYFCASSEMSGELFFGEGSRLTVL.

The rearrangement links TRBV27 to TRBJ1-2, with 7 bases identical to TRBD1. After removal of 5 bases from V and 8 bases from J, the junction contained 8 bases not matched to a gene. The CDR3 has 13 amino acids. CDR1 is MNHEY, CDR2 SMNVEV, per germline (reference sequence). CDR3 sequence: CASSTGASGGYTF. CDR3 DNA sequence: TGTGCCAGCAGTACAGGGGCTTCAGGAGGCTACACCTTC.

The chain is built from TRBV28 and TRBJ1-2; 7 bases are shared with TRBD1. Per germline, CDR1 MDHEN and CDR2 SYDVKM. The CDR3 contains 11 residues. In DNA, the CDR3 is TGTGCAACCCAGGGGGGCTATGGCTACACCTTC. As protein: CATQGGYGYTF.

The CDR3 coding sequence is TGTGCCAGCAGCTTAGGGGGGGCAGGGAATGAAAAACTGTTTTTT. It encodes CASSLGGAGNEKLFF. The rearrangement joins TRBV7-2 to TRBJ1-4; D is perhaps TRBD1 (6 bases). CDR1 is SGHTA and CDR2 is FQGNSA in the germline V gene. The CDR3 totals 15 residues. V lost 1 base and J lost 5, with 11 bases in between.

CDR3 DNA sequence: TGTGCCAGCAGCGTATTTCTAGCGGGAGTAAATGAGCAGTTCTTC. Translated: CASSVFLAGVNEQFF. The V gene is TRBV9, the J gene TRBJ2-1; 10 nucleotides align to TRBD2. Per the germline V gene, CDR1 is SGDLS and CDR2 is YYNGEE. V gave up 1 base and J gave up 7 bases; unmatched junction bases: 5. There are 15 residues in the CDR3.

Only one count was recorded for this clone. The CDR3 bases are TGTGCCAGCAGTCTCCCGTTCGTATCGCCAGGGCCCGACTACTACGAGCAGTACTTC. Its protein product is CASSLPFVSPGPDYYEQYF. The V call is TRBV28, the J call TRBJ2-7; either TRBD1 or TRBD2 may supply D (5 bases each). V was clipped by 5 bases and J by 3 bases, with 29 bases between them. The CDR3 covers 19 residues. The germline V gene has CDR1 MDHEN and CDR2 SYDVKM. Complete variable domain (other parts from reference TRBV28 and TRBJ2-7): DVKVTQSSRYLVKRTGEKVFLECVQDMDHENMFWYRQDPGLGLRLIYFSYDVKMKEKGDIPEGYSVSREKKERFSLILESASTNQTSMYLCASSLPFVSPGPDYYEQYFGPGTRLTVT.

This sequence joins TRBV18 and TRBJ2-3; D perhaps matches TRBD2 (5 bases). The ends were cut back, 5 bases at V and 3 bases at J, with 12 bases in the middle. Germline V gives CDR1 KGHSH, CDR2 LQKENI. This CDR3 is 14 amino acids long. In DNA form, the CDR3 reads TGTGCCAGCTCAGGCTCCGGAGGAACAGATACGCAGTATTTT. The encoded protein is CASSGSGGTDTQYF.

The gene calls are TRBV7-2 and TRBJ2-1; TRBD2 is a possible D gene (5 bases). The CDR3 contains 15 residues. V was pared by 5 bases and J by 0 bases, with 11 bases between. Per germline, CDR1 SGHTA and CDR2 FQGNSA. In DNA form, the CDR3 reads TGTGCCAGCAGCAAAGCGGACCTCTCCTACAATGAGCAGTTCTTC. Its protein product is CASSKADLSYNEQFF.

The V call is TRBV19, the J call TRBJ1-2; D not certain. CDR3 length: 14 amino acids. Per germline, CDR1 LNHDA and CDR2 SQIVND (reference sequence). Trimming pared 9 bases from V and 1 base from J, leaving 15 bases between. In DNA, the CDR3 is TGTGCCAGCCACCTCGGAAGGATTAACTATGGCTACACCTTC. Translation: CASHLGRINYGYTF.

The chain carries TRBV28 and TRBJ1-3, with a tentative D call TRBD1 (6 bases). V lost 3 bases and J 0 bases, leaving 9 bases between the germline ends. The length of the CDR3 is 15 residues. CDR1 is MDHEN, CDR2 SYDVKM, per germline. CDR3 residues: CASSFGGHSGNTIYF. Here the CDR3 DNA reads TGTGCCAGCAGTTTTGGGGGGCACTCTGGAAACACCATATATTTT.

The chain links TRBV27 to TRBJ2-7; 8 bases line up with TRBD2. J was trimmed by 4 bases and V by 0 bases; bases with no gene match: 8. The CDR3 is 16 amino acids. In germline, CDR1 is MNHEY, CDR2 SMNVEV (reference sequence). The CDR3 coding sequence is TGTGCCAGCAGTTTATCGGCCCTTGCGGGAGGTTACGAGCAGTACTTC. Translated: CASSLSALAGGYEQYF.

The CDR3 DNA reads as TGTGCCAGCAGTGAATGGTTGGGGACTGAAGCTTTCTTT. It yields the protein CASSEWLGTEAFF. The chain recombines TRBV6-1 with TRBJ1-1; D unclear. Germline-derived CDR1 and CDR2 are MNHNS and SASEGT. The CDR3 consists of 13 residues. The V end lost 2 bases, the J end lost 5 bases, and 9 bases lay between the germline ends.

The V and J genes are TRBV14 and TRBJ2-3, with D tentatively TRBD1 (5 bases). Looked up from germline, CDR1 is SGHDN and CDR2 is FVKESK. The V end was cut by 1 base, the J end by 7 bases, with 15 bases between. The CDR3 loop spans 15 amino acids. The chain's CDR3 is CASSQVREKGYTQYF. DNA for the CDR3: TGTGCCAGCAGCCAAGTACGAGAGAAGGGGTATACGCAGTATTTT.

This chain uses TRBV29-1 with TRBJ2-2; 8 positions match TRBD1. From germline, CDR1 is SQVTM and CDR2 ANQGSEA. V was pared by 7 bases and J by 1 base, with 5 bases of the junction left unmatched. The CDR3 has 14 residues. CDR3 region: CSARGTGNTGELFF. CDR3 DNA: TGCAGCGCCCGGGGGACAGGGAACACCGGGGAGCTGTTTTTT.

This clone was counted a single time. The genes are TRBV14 and TRBJ2-3; 13 positions match TRBD2. This CDR3 has 18 residues. Trimming removed 3 bases from V and 3 bases from J; junction bases left unmatched: 9. Germline CDR1 and CDR2: SGHDN and FVKESK. This CDR3 is CASSHTLLLAGGTDTQYF. CDR3 sequence (DNA): TGTGCCAGCAGCCATACTCTCTTACTAGCGGGAGGGACAGATACGCAGTATTTT.